Shown below are 8 T cell receptor beta chains from a single sample sequenced in a study of blood T cell repertoires in COVID-19. The table came from immunoSEQ multiplex PCR; TCRdb's copy has only in-frame clones and leaves some out. This table holds under 300,000 clones, about 89% found once. Sequencing used PBMCs or T cells enriched from blood (not recorded which). Receptors were obtained from a woman in her 40s who had recovered from COVID-19.

As concerns this clone: This same CDR3 is encoded by further DNA sequences in the sample. This sequence joins TRBV5-1 and TRBJ2-7; no clear D. The germline V gene encodes CDR1 SGHRS and CDR2 YFSETQ. Trimming cost V 5 bases and J 0 bases, with 9 bases left between them. The CDR3 totals 13 residues. The CDR3, as DNA: TGCGCCAGCAGTTCCGGGTCCTCCTACGAGCAGTACTTC. Residues: CASSSGSSYEQYF.

The CDR3: CASRVSPGQSYTF. The CDR3 DNA sequence: TGTGCCAGCAGGGTGAGCCCGGGACAGAGCTACACCTTC. This chain connects TRBV12-3 or TRBV12-4 to TRBJ1-2; 7 positions match TRBD1. CDR3 length equals 13 residues. The V and J ends lost 6 bases and 9 bases, in that order; junction bases with no gene match: 10.

The CDR3 reads CASSSSGNSYNEQFF. CDR3 in DNA: TGTGCCAGCAGCTCTAGCGGAAACTCCTACAATGAGCAGTTCTTC. The gene calls are TRBV7-2 and TRBJ2-1; 7 nucleotides line up with TRBD2. V lost 4 bases and J lost 0; bases outside the gene matches: 3. The CDR3 has 15 residues. In germline, CDR1 is SGHTA, CDR2 FQGNSA.

The chain has TRBV9 and TRBJ2-3; 12 bases map to TRBD2. The CDR3 is 15 amino acids. With V trimmed by 3 bases and J by 6 bases, 5 bases remained unmatched. Germline loops: CDR1 SGDLS, CDR2 YYNGEE. CDR3 amino acids: CASSASGGASDTQYF. As DNA, the CDR3 is TGTGCCAGCAGCGCTAGCGGGGGGGCCAGCGATACGCAGTATTTT.

V and J are TRBV5-5 and TRBJ2-3, with a tentative D call TRBD1 (6 bases). Per the germline V gene, CDR1 is SGHKS and CDR2 is YYEKEE (reference sequence). This CDR3 contains 16 residues. Deletions cut 1 base from V and 0 bases from J, with 12 bases between. CDR3 nucleotide sequence: TGTGCCAGCAGCTTGTCAGGGGTTCCTAGCACAGATACGCAGTATTTT. This encodes CASSLSGVPSTDTQYF.

The chain has TRBV7-6 and TRBJ1-4, with 7 bases that match TRBD1. J lost 0 bases, V lost 2 bases, and 6 bases had no gene match. The V gene's germline CDR1 is SGHVS and CDR2 FNYEAQ. The CDR3 has 17 amino acids. In DNA, the CDR3 is TGTGCCAGCAGCTTACTTCCCAGGGGGGCAACTAATGAAAAACTGTTTTTT. Translation: CASSLLPRGATNEKLFF.

The J gene is TRBJ2-7, the V gene TRBV20-1; 7 bases agree with TRBD1. This CDR3 is 11 amino acids long. Trimming removed 5 bases from V and 4 bases from J; junction bases left unmatched: 2. Germline V gene sequence: CDR1 DFQATT, CDR2 SNEGSKA (reference sequence). The CDR3 DNA reads as TGCAGTGCTCCCAGGGGGTACGAGCAGTACTTC. Translated, it gives CSAPRGYEQYF.

This rearrangement joins TRBV18 to TRBJ1-2; D unclear. Germline CDR1 KGHSH, CDR2 LQKENI. The CDR3 is 14 amino acids. Trimming cost V 6 bases and J 0 bases, with 11 bases left between them. In nucleotides, the CDR3 is TGTGCCAGCTCCCCCAGCGGTCCTAACTATGGCTACACCTTC. This codes for CASSPSGPNYGYTF.